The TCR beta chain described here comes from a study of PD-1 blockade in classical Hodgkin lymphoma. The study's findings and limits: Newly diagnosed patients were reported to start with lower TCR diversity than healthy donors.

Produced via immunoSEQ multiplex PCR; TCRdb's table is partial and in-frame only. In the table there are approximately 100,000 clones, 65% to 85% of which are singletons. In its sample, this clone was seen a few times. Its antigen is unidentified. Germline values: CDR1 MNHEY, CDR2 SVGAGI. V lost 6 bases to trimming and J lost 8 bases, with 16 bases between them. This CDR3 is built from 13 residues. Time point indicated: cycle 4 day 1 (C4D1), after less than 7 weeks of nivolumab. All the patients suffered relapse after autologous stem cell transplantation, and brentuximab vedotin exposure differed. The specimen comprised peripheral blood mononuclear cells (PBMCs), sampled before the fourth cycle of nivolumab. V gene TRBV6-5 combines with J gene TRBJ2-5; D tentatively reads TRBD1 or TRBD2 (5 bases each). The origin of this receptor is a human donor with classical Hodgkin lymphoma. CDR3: CASSTPGADTQYF. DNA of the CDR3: TGTGCCAGCAGCACCCCCGGGGCGGACACCCAGTACTTC.